The sequence of this T cell receptor (beta chain) was determined in a study of blood T cell repertoires in COVID-19. Study context: T cells, B-cell-depleted T cells, or PBMCs supplied cDNA or gDNA.

From germline, CDR1 is KGHSH and CDR2 LQKENI. The V and J ends lost 3 bases and 3 bases, in that order; junction bases with no gene match: 3. This CDR3 is built from 14 residues. Enrollees, roughly 18 to 95 years old, lived in approximately 25 US areas. Sequenced by immunoSEQ multiplex PCR; TCRdb stores in-frame clones only, minus some. The data show about 160,000 clones, 81% seen once. Sequencing was performed on PBMCs or T cells enriched from blood (not recorded which). The TCR sequence derives from a woman aged 40 to 50 with acute COVID-19. The chain joins TRBV18 to TRBJ1-2; 8 bases match TRBD1. CDR3 in amino acids: CASSPGTGDYGYTF. The CDR3 DNA sequence: TGTGCCAGCTCACCTGGGACAGGCGACTATGGCTACACCTTC. Full variable domain (outside the CDR3, taken from reference TRBV18 and TRBJ1-2): NAGVMQNPRHLVRRRGQEARLRCSPMKGHSHVYWYRQLPEEGLKFMVYLQKENIIDESGMPKERFSAEFPKEGPSILRIQQVVRGDSAAYFCASSPGTGDYGYTFGSGTRLTVV.